The 24 T cell receptor beta chains in this list originate from one sample, sequenced in a study of cytomegalovirus exposure and HLA in healthy donors (dated by TCRdb to about 2017). Library prep was done by the immunoSEQ multiplex PCR assay. TCRdb mirrors the immuneACCESS table, restricted to in-frame sequences. Some clones are absent from its copies; in checked studies, under half trace to an unresolved V gene, and the reason for the others is unknown. The sample has approximately 140,000 clones on record, around four fifths of them singletons. Of the sample, roughly 1.4% is held by the ten largest clones. What was sequenced was PBMCs. These receptors originate from a woman in her 30s in good health and CMV-seronegative.

The chain is built from TRBV6-5 and TRBJ1-5; 9 bases match TRBD1. The germline gives CDR1 MNHEY, CDR2 SVGAGI. The CDR3 spans 15 residues. Unmatched junction bases numbered 3, after V lost 0 bases and J lost 6 bases. CDR3 protein: CASSYSTTGGQPQHF. In DNA form, the CDR3 reads TGTGCCAGCAGTTACTCGACGACAGGGGGTCAGCCCCAGCATTTT.

The chain has TRBV18 and TRBJ1-5, with D unclear. The CDR3 sequence is 15 residues long. V was cut by 6 bases and J by 3 bases, with 15 bases left in between. Germline V lookup: CDR1 KGHSH, CDR2 LQKENI. The CDR3 protein is CASSPSRLTNQPQHF. As DNA, the CDR3 is TGTGCCAGCTCCCCGAGCCGACTCACCAATCAGCCCCAGCATTTT.

The chain carries TRBV28 and TRBJ1-5; D remains ambiguous. Germline V gene data show CDR1 as MDHEN and CDR2 as SYDVKM. The CDR3 runs 15 residues. V lost 3 bases, J lost 2 bases, and 11 bases lay in between. The CDR3 is CASSFTGLGNQPQHF. The CDR3 coding sequence is TGTGCCAGCAGTTTTACGGGTTTGGGCAATCAGCCCCAGCATTTT.

The chain uses TRBV9 and TRBJ2-1, with 10 bases fitting TRBD1. Germline V gives CDR1 SGDLS, CDR2 YYNGEE. This CDR3 contains 15 residues. Trimming took 3 bases from V and 7 from J; bases not matched to a gene: 7. The CDR3 sequence is CASSAWDRGRNEQFF. DNA for the CDR3: TGTGCCAGCAGCGCCTGGGACAGGGGAAGGAATGAGCAGTTCTTC.

The chain couples TRBV5-8 to TRBJ2-7; tentatively, D is TRBD1 (5 bases). Germline lookup yields CDR1 SGHTS and CDR2 YDEGEE. The CDR3 covers 14 residues. V lost 7 bases, J lost 0 bases, and 14 bases lay in between. This CDR3 reads CASLDTSDSYEQYF. Here the CDR3 DNA reads TGTGCCAGCCTGGACACATCCGACTCCTACGAGCAGTACTTC.

This clone was recorded a few times. The chain is built from TRBV27 and TRBJ2-2; 7 bases are shared with TRBD1. CDR3 length equals 16 residues. Per the germline V gene, CDR1 is MNHEY and CDR2 is SMNVEV (reference sequence). J was trimmed by 6 bases and V by 0 bases; bases with no gene match: 7. CDR3 sequence: CASSLSRTGWAGELFF. The CDR3 coding sequence is TGTGCCAGCAGTTTATCCCGGACAGGATGGGCCGGGGAGCTGTTTTTT.

The chain links TRBV6-6 to TRBJ2-3, with 7 bases lining up with TRBD2. V was pared by 2 bases and J by 4 bases, with 9 bases of the junction left unmatched. Per the germline V gene, CDR1 is MNHNY and CDR2 is SVGAGI (reference sequence). The CDR3 runs to 16 residues. CDR3 sequence (DNA): TGTGCCAGCAGTTACGGGACTACCACTAGCGCAGATACGCAGTATTTT. This sequence encodes CASSYGTTTSADTQYF.

The chain joins TRBV28 to TRBJ2-1; D might be TRBD1 (5 bases). The CDR3 totals 14 residues. Between the trimmed V and J ends, which lost 2 bases and 3 bases, there was a span of 8 bases. Germline V CDR1 and CDR2: MDHEN, SYDVKM. The CDR3 sequence: CASSLQGSYNEQFF. CDR3 bases: TGTGCCAGCAGTTTACAGGGCAGCTACAATGAGCAGTTCTTC.

This chain connects TRBV5-1 to TRBJ1-1, with 8 bases matching TRBD1. This CDR3 has 14 amino acids. V shed 0 bases, J shed 5 bases, and the junction held 3 bases outside the gene matches. CDR1 and CDR2 from the germline V gene are SGHRS and YFSETQ. The CDR3 is CASSLAQGGTEAFF. The CDR3 nucleotides are TGCGCCAGCAGCTTGGCACAGGGGGGGACTGAAGCTTTCTTT.

V is TRBV6-1 and J is TRBJ1-5; 10 positions match TRBD1. The CDR3 length is 15 residues. The germline gives CDR1 MNHNS, CDR2 SASEGT. Trimming cost V 4 bases and J 7 bases; bases outside gene matches: 7. The CDR3 DNA reads TGTGCCAGCAGTGGAGACAGGGGGCTAGGGCAGCCCCAGCATTTT. Translating it yields CASSGDRGLGQPQHF.

J is TRBJ1-2 and V is TRBV6-1; tentatively, D is TRBD1 (5 bases). The CDR3 has 13 residues. Trimming took 6 bases from V and 8 from J, leaving 16 bases between them. Looked up from germline, CDR1 is MNHNS and CDR2 is SASEGT. As DNA, the CDR3 is TGTGCCAGCAGGGGAAGGGGAGGGCACGGCTACACCTTC. It specifies CASRGRGGHGYTF.

This chain uses TRBV5-1 with TRBJ1-5; TRBD1 agrees at 7 bases. CDR3 length equals 14 residues. Germline V gene data show CDR1 as SGHRS and CDR2 as YFSETQ. V shed 0 bases and J 5 bases; nucleotides not matched to a gene: 2. CDR3 protein: CASSLGGTDQPQHF. CDR3 nucleotide sequence: TGCGCCAGCAGCTTGGGGGGGACAGATCAGCCCCAGCATTTT.

This chain uses TRBV19 with TRBJ1-5; D is perhaps TRBD1 (6 bases). Trimming stripped 6 bases from V and 2 bases from J, with 17 bases between. This CDR3 has 16 residues. Germline V gene sequence: CDR1 LNHDA, CDR2 SQIVND (reference sequence). The chain's CDR3 is CASSPDRIIGNQPQHF. In DNA, the CDR3 is TGTGCCAGTAGCCCGGACAGAATAATTGGCAATCAGCCCCAGCATTTT.

The V gene is TRBV18, the J gene TRBJ2-2; TRBD1 is a possible D gene (5 bases). CDR1 is KGHSH and CDR2 is LQKENI in the germline V gene. V was pared by 3 bases and J by 1 base, with 12 bases between. The CDR3 is 16 amino acids. CDR3 sequence reads: CASSPKRTGNTGELFF. The CDR3 DNA follows: TGTGCCAGCTCACCGAAACGAACAGGGAACACCGGGGAGCTGTTTTTT.

The sample holds one count of this clone. The V gene is TRBV7-8, the J gene TRBJ2-5; D is uncertain. V shed 5 bases and J shed 2 bases, with 15 bases lying between them. Germline-derived CDR1 and CDR2 are SGHVS and FQNEAQ. CDR3 length equals 15 residues. CDR3 residues: CASSIRLWRQETQYF. The CDR3 DNA reads as TGTGCCAGCAGCATCCGACTCTGGCGGCAAGAGACCCAGTACTTC.

CDR3 bases: TGTGCCAGCAGTCAGGGCAAGGGGGGGGTTTCCGGGGAGCTGTTTTTT. It yields the protein CASSQGKGGVSGELFF. The rearrangement links TRBV11-2 to TRBJ2-2; tentatively, D is TRBD2 (7 bases). CDR1 SGHAT and CDR2 FQNNGV come from the germline V gene. The CDR3 is made up of 16 amino acids. With 6 bases removed from V and 6 bases from J, the gap between germline ends came to 20 bases.

This sequence joins TRBV11-2 and TRBJ2-7; the D is unclear. This CDR3 spans 14 amino acids. The germline gives CDR1 SGHAT, CDR2 FQNNGV. V lost 0 bases and J lost 3, with 9 bases in between. As DNA, the CDR3 is TGTGCCAGCAGCTTAGATCGGGTATACTACGAGCAGTACTTC. This translates into CASSLDRVYYEQYF.

The CDR3 spells CASSSGGSEQYF. In DNA, the CDR3 is TGCGCCAGCAGCTCCGGGGGGTCGGAGCAGTACTTC. J is TRBJ2-7 and V is TRBV5-1, with TRBD2 matching over 7 bases. Germline V gene lookup returns CDR1 SGHRS and CDR2 YFSETQ. The CDR3 has 12 residues. The junction had 4 bases not matched to a gene; V was cut back by 3 bases and J by 7 bases.

The chain combines TRBV27 with TRBJ1-5, with TRBD1 identical over 7 bases. The CDR3 has 14 residues. The J segment lost 1 base and the V segment lost 7 bases, leaving 4 bases of the junction unmatched. Germline V lookup: CDR1 MNHEY, CDR2 SMNVEV (reference sequence). CDR3 amino acids: CASNNRGSNQPQHF. For the CDR3, the DNA is TGTGCCAGCAACAACAGGGGAAGCAATCAGCCCCAGCATTTT.

The sample holds one count of this clone. The chain has TRBV19 and TRBJ1-2; TRBD1 matches at 8 bases. Trimming at V came to 5 bases and at J to 6 bases, leaving 11 bases not matched to a gene. CDR3 length: 15 residues. Germline lookup yields CDR1 LNHDA and CDR2 SQIVND (reference sequence). This CDR3 reads CASSPRTGSSNGYTF. The CDR3 DNA follows: TGTGCCAGTAGTCCCCGGACAGGGAGTAGCAATGGCTACACCTTC. The full variable domain, its missing parts supplied by reference TRBV19 and TRBJ1-2, is DGGITQSPKYLFRKEGQNVTLSCEQNLNHDAMYWYRQDPGQGLRLIYYSQIVNDFQKGDIAEGYSVSREKKESFPLTVTSAQKNPTAFYLCASSPRTGSSNGYTFGSGTRLTVV.

The V gene is TRBV5-1, the J gene TRBJ2-3, with a possible D match to TRBD2 (5 bases). V was cut by 6 bases and J by 8 bases, with 16 bases left in between. The CDR3 is 13 amino acids. CDR1 is SGHRS, CDR2 YFSETQ, per germline. DNA of the CDR3: TGCGCCAGCAAAAGCGGAGGAAAGGCTACGCAGTATTTT. It encodes CASKSGGKATQYF. Full variable domain (remainder filled in from reference TRBV5-1 and TRBJ2-3): KAGVTQTPRYLIKTRGQQVTLSCSPISGHRSVSWYQQTPGQGLQFLFEYFSETQRNKGNFPGRFSGRQFSNSRSEMNVSTLELGDSALYLCASKSGGKATQYFGPGTRLTVL.

The genes are TRBV11-2 and TRBJ2-3; 7 bases map to TRBD2. V shed 1 base, J shed 0 bases, and the junction held 10 bases outside the gene matches. There are 18 residues in the CDR3. The germline gives CDR1 SGHAT, CDR2 FQNNGV. CDR3 region: CASSLVFDLAASTDTQYF. CDR3 bases: TGTGCCAGCAGCTTAGTATTTGACCTAGCGGCGAGCACAGATACGCAGTATTTT.

The genes are TRBV5-1 and TRBJ1-1, with TRBD1 identical over 7 bases. Trimming removed 8 bases from V and 2 bases from J; junction bases left unmatched: 6. CDR3 size: 13 residues. The germline CDR1 and CDR2 sequences are SGHRS and YFSETQ. CDR3 amino acids: CASARGLNTEAFF. In DNA form, the CDR3 reads TGCGCCAGTGCCAGGGGGTTAAACACTGAAGCTTTCTTT. Combining the CDR3 with reference TRBV5-1 and TRBJ1-1 gives the whole variable domain KAGVTQTPRYLIKTRGQQVTLSCSPISGHRSVSWYQQTPGQGLQFLFEYFSETQRNKGNFPGRFSGRQFSNSRSEMNVSTLELGDSALYLCASARGLNTEAFFGQGTRLTVV.

The rearrangement links TRBV5-5 to TRBJ1-1, with a weak D call TRBD1 (5 bases). Trimming cost V 3 bases and J 4 bases, with 10 bases left between them. CDR3 length: 13 residues. The germline V gene has CDR1 SGHKS and CDR2 YYEKEE (reference sequence). CDR3 sequence: CASSWGVGTEAFF. The CDR3 DNA reads TGTGCCAGCAGCTGGGGGGTAGGCACTGAAGCTTTCTTT.